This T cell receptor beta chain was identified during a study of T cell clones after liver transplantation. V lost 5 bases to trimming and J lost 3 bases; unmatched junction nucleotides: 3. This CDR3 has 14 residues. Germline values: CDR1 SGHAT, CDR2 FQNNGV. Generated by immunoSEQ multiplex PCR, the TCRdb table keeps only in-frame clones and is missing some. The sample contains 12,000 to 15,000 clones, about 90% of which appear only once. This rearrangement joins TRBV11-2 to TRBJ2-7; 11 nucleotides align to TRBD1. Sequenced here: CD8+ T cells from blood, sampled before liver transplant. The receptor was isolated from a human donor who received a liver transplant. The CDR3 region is CASSPGTGGYEQYF. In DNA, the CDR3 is TGTGCCAGCAGCCCCGGGACAGGGGGCTACGAGCAGTACTTC.